This T cell receptor (beta chain) was sequenced during a study of T cell repertoires in cytomegalovirus infection. Study-level information: HLA-B-restricted CMV epitopes that are well studied were used alongside recently identified HLA-C-restricted ones. Indicated by public TCR beta signatures were CMV infection and matching HLA type. Whole-study findings and limits: CMV carriers with the relevant HLA were identified by cumulative public TCR beta family frequency. The study found HLA-C-restricted CMV-specific TCR beta clonotypes dominating the ex vivo response.

This clonotype came up a few times. What it binds is unknown. TCRdb called the reads again in MiXCR, with one record for every CDR3 protein. The repertoire consists of roughly 570,000 distinct CDR3 sequences, with roughly 42% occurring once and the leading ten covering 48%. The clonotype was recovered from a human donor in good health (CMV status not recorded). Some clones in this sample may be carry-over from other donors' samples. Material: cultured PBMCs, obtained from culture after CMV antigen stimulation.

Here the CDR3 reads CASSQEGQGSNEQFF. The CDR3 DNA sequence: TGTGCCAGCAGCCAAGAGGGACAGGGTTCCAATGAGCAGTTCTTC. The chain combines TRBV3-1 with TRBJ2-1, with TRBD1 identical over 9 bases. The CDR3 is 15 residues long. J was trimmed by 6 bases and V by 0 bases; bases with no gene match: 3. Germline V CDR1 and CDR2: LGHDT, YNNKEL (reference sequence).